This TCR beta chain derives from a study of control samples from healthy donors and cancer patients. This CDR3 comprises 13 residues. The germline V gene has CDR1 SGHRS and CDR2 YFSETQ. Between the trimmed V and J ends, which lost 3 bases and 0 bases, there was a span of 6 bases. The protocol was immunoSEQ multiplex PCR, while the TCRdb copy is restricted to in-frame clones and leaves out a portion. Of under 80,000 clones in the sample, 85% to 95% are singletons; the top ten hold more than 2.5%. The rearrangement links TRBV5-1 to TRBJ1-1; no clear D. Sequenced sample: blood. The source is a woman aged 30 to 39 in good health. The CDR3 region is CASSYDLNTEAFF. In DNA form, the CDR3 reads TGCGCCAGCAGCTATGACTTGAACACTGAAGCTTTCTTT.